This T cell receptor (beta chain) is drawn from a study of beta chain features in type 1 diabetes. Overall study: Across every sample, around 110,000,000 sorted cells were examined in total.

Every isolated RNA sample was fully reverse transcribed, so sequencing captured expressed TCRB transcripts. Generated by immunoSEQ multiplex PCR, the TCRdb table keeps only in-frame clones and is missing some. The data hold a few hundred thousand clones, with roughly 15% observed a single time. J was trimmed by 5 bases and V by 4 bases; bases with no gene match: 8. From germline, CDR1 is MGHDK and CDR2 SYGVNS. CDR3 length: 15 residues. Notes on the study in general: The question of HLA type influencing TCRB rearrangement was one that remained unresolved here.

Around 110 mL of blood, on average, came from one heparinised draw per donor. This clone was counted a few times. The antigen remains undetermined. This TCR came from a woman between 18 and 30 years old in good health. Sequenced: naive CD4+ T cells from blood. V usage is TRBV25-1 and J usage is TRBJ2-7; 10 bases agree with TRBD1. The CDR3 protein is CASSAPGTGAHEQYF. CDR3 in DNA: TGTGCCAGCAGTGCTCCCGGGACAGGGGCACACGAGCAGTACTTC.